This T cell receptor beta chain was captured in a study of T cells in Graves' hyperthyroidism and ophthalmopathy. Germline V gene sequence: CDR1 SGHRS, CDR2 YFSETQ. CDR3 length: 11 residues. RNA transcripts yielded amplified TCR beta CDR3 regions. In the first-round RT-PCR of the TCR CDR3, the HTBI primer set was used. Using its own MiXCR run on the multiplex PCR reads, TCRdb lists one record per CDR3 protein. The table lists about half a million distinct CDR3 sequences, 15% to 20% of them singletons. This clonotype has ten or more counts. A read error may produce the germline difference seen at one junction end.

Input material: blood. This chain joins TRBV5-1 and TRBJ1-1; D ambiguous. The TCR originated in a man aged 40-50 years with Graves' ophthalmopathy. CDR3 loop: CASSLDTEAFF. The DNA of the CDR3 is TGTGCCAGCAGCTTAGACACTGAAGCTTTCTTT. Combining the CDR3 with reference TRBV5-1 and TRBJ1-1 gives the whole variable domain KAGVTQTPRYLIKTRGQQVTLSCSPISGHRSVSWYQQTPGQGLQFLFEYFSETQRNKGNFPGRFSGRQFSNSRSEMNVSTLELGDSALYLCASSLDTEAFFGQGTRLTVV.